The clone carrying this T cell receptor (beta chain) showed up many times. What it recognizes is unknown. During its preparation, the TCRbeta library received unique molecular identifiers. MiXCR, applied by TCRdb to the PCR reads, yields one record per CDR3 protein. The sample includes about 120,000 distinct CDR3 sequences, approximately 22% of them seen just once. The data originate from a study of T-cell reconstitution after alpha-beta-depleted transplantation in children. The study, taken as a whole, reports: As was reported, about two months after transplant, alpha-beta T cells came from several hundred expanded graft clones. TCRbeta diversity was high at day 60 in some patients (a result of surviving recipient T cells and thymic progenitors).

The source material was PBMCs, mostly from graft donor cells, sampled 180 days after TCRalphabeta/CD19-depleted stem cell transplant. This clonotype originated in a male patient aged 2 to 9 who had a stem cell transplant for chronic granulomatous disease, so the T cells may come from the graft donor.

This CDR3 reads CSARTSGRAREQYF. The CDR3 DNA is TGCAGTGCTAGGACTAGCGGGAGGGCGCGAGAGCAGTACTTC. The chain joins TRBV20-1 to TRBJ2-7; TRBD2 matches at 14 bases. CDR1 is DFQATT, CDR2 SNEGSKA, per germline (reference sequence). V lost 3 bases and J lost 7; bases outside the gene matches: 5. The CDR3 has 14 amino acids.